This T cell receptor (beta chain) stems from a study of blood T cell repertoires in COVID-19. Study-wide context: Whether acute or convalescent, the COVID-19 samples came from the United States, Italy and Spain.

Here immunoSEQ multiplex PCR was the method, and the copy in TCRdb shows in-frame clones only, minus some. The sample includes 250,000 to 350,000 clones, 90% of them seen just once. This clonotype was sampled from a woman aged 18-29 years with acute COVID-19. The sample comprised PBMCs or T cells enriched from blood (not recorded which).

The CDR3 coding sequence is TGTGCCACCAGCGTCTCGTGGGGCCTAAAAGAGACCCAGTACTTC. As protein: CATSVSWGLKETQYF. This chain connects TRBV15 to TRBJ2-5, with D possibly being TRBD1 (5 bases). CDR1 and CDR2 from the germline V gene are LNHNV and YYDKDF (reference sequence). This CDR3 has 15 residues. V lost 5 bases and J 3 bases, leaving 16 bases between the germline ends.